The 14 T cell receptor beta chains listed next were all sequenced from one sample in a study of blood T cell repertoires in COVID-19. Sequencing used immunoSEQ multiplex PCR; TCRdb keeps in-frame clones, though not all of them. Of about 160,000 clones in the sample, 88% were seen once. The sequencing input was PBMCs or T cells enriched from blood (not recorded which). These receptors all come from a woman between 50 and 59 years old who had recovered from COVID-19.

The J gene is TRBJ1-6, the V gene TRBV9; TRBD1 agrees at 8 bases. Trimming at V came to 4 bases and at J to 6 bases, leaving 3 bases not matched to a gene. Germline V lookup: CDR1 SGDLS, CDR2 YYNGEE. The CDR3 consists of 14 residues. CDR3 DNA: TGTGCCAGCAGCTTAACAGGGGGTAATTCACCCCTCCACTTT. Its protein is CASSLTGGNSPLHF.

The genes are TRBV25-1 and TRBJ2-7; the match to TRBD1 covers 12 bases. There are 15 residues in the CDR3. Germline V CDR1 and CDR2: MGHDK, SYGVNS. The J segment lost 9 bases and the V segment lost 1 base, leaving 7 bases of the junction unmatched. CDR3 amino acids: CASSESGTGGGSQYF. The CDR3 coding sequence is TGTGCCAGCAGTGAATCCGGGACAGGGGGCGGGTCGCAGTACTTC.

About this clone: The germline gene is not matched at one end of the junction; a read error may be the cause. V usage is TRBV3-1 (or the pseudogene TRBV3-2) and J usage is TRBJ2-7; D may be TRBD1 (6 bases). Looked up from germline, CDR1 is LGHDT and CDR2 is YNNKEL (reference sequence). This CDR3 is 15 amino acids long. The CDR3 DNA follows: TGTGCCAGCAGCGAAGATAGCGACAGGTACTACGAGCAGTACTTC. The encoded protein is CASSEDSDRYYEQYF.

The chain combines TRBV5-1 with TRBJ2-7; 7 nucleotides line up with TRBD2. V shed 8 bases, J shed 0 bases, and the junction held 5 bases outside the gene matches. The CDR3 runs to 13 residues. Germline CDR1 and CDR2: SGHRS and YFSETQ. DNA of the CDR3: TGCGCCAGAGAAGCGGGGTTCTCCTACGAGCAGTACTTC. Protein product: CAREAGFSYEQYF.

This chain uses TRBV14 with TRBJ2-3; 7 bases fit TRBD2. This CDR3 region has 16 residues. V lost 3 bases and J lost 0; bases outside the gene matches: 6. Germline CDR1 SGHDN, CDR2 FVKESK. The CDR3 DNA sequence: TGTGCCAGCAGCCAGCGAGAGGGACTAAGCACAGATACGCAGTATTTT. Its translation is CASSQREGLSTDTQYF.

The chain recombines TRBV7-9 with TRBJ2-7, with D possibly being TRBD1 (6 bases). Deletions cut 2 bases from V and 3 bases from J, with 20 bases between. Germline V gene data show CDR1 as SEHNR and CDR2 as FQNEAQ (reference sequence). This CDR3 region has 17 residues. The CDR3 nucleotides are TGTGCCAGCAGCTTATATCCCCTGACAGGAACGGTCTACGAGCAGTACTTC. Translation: CASSLYPLTGTVYEQYF.

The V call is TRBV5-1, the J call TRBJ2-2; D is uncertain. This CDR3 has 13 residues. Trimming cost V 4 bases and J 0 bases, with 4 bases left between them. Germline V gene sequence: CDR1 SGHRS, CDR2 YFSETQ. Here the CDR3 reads CASSRANTGELFF. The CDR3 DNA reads TGCGCCAGCAGCCGGGCGAACACCGGGGAGCTGTTTTTT.

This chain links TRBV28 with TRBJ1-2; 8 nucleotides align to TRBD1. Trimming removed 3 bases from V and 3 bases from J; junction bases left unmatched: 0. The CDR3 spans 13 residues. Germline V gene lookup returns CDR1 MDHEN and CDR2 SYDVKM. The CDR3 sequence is CASSLDRDYGYTF. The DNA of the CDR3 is TGTGCCAGCAGTTTGGACAGGGACTATGGCTACACCTTC.

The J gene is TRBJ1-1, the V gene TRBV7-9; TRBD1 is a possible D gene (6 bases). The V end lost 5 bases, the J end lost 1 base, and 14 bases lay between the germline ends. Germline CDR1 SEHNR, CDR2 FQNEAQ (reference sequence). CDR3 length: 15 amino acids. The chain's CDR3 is CASSTAGDRNTEAFF. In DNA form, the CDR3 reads TGTGCCAGCAGCACGGCAGGGGACCGGAACACTGAAGCTTTCTTT.

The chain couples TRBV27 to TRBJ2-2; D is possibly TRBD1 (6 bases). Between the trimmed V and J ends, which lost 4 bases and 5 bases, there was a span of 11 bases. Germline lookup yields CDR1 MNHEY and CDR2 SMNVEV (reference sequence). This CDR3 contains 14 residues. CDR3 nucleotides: TGTGCCAGCAGTTCCCAGGGGTGGACCGGGGAGCTGTTTTTT. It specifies CASSSQGWTGELFF.

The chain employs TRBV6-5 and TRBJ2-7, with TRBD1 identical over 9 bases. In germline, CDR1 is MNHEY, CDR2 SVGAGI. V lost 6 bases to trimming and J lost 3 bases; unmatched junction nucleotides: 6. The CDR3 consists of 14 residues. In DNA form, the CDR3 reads TGTGCCAGCAGGGATGGGACAGGGCGCTACGAGCAGTACTTC. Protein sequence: CASRDGTGRYEQYF.

For the CDR3, the DNA is TGTGCCAGCAGCCCACGGGGGGGGAGACAAGCTGGGGCCAACGTCCTGACTTTC. Its protein product is CASSPRGGRQAGANVLTF. The J gene is TRBJ2-6, the V gene TRBV3-1 (or the pseudogene TRBV3-2), with TRBD2 identical over 8 bases. V lost 4 bases and J lost 2; bases outside the gene matches: 10. The CDR3 consists of 18 residues. Germline V gene data show CDR1 as LGHDT and CDR2 as YNNKEL (reference sequence).

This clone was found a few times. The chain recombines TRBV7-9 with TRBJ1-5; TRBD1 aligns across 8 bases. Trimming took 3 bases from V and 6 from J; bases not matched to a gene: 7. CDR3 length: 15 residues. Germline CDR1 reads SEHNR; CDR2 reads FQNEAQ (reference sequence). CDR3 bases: TGTGCCAGCAGCTTGACAGGGGTTCAGGGTCAGCCCCAGCATTTT. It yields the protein CASSLTGVQGQPQHF.

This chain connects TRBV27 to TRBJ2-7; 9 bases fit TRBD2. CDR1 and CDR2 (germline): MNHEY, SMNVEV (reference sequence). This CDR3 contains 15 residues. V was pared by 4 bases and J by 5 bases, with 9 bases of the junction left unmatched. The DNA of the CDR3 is TGTGCCAGCAGTTCCCCGGGACTAGCAAACAACGAGCAGTACTTC. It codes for CASSSPGLANNEQYF.